The source of this T cell receptor (beta chain) is a study of post-analysis software for immune sequencing data. Study background: Relapsing-remitting, secondary progressive and progressive-relapsing multiple sclerosis were all included among the disease courses. Whole-study results and caveats: Several TRBV segments (TRBV5-6, TRBV5-1 and TRBV20-1 among them) occurred more frequently in patients than in controls.

This clonotype was counted a few times. Its antigen is not identified. Carried by the TCR beta cDNA libraries were unique molecular identifiers. From about 1 to 10 million T cells, around 500,000 cDNA molecules were obtained. TCRdb re-called the PCR reads through MiXCR, storing one row per CDR3 protein. The data show 150,000 to 200,000 distinct CDR3 sequences, about 29% seen once. The CDR3 is 14 residues long. Per the germline V gene, CDR1 is MDHEN and CDR2 is SYDVKM. Trimming at V came to 7 bases and at J to 6 bases, leaving 11 bases not matched to a gene. Sequenced sample: blood. The receptor's source is a girl between 5 and 17 years old with multiple sclerosis. The chain joins TRBV28 to TRBJ1-1; 7 bases line up with TRBD1. This chain's CDR3 is CASIPGGAVAEAFF. The CDR3 nucleotides are TGTGCCAGCATTCCAGGGGGGGCGGTGGCTGAAGCTTTCTTT.